This entry features one T cell receptor beta chain sequence. The target antigen is unknown. The sample originates from a study of cytomegalovirus exposure and HLA in healthy donors. About the research overall: The same platform was used for the 90 to 150 validation repertoires as for the roughly 660 first-cohort repertoires, as reported in a later analysis. Study-wide results and limits: Investigators reported some 150 TCR beta chains as tied to cytomegalovirus. Published work reported that the classifier diagnosed cytomegalovirus status with high specificity and sensitivity.

The repertoire was sequenced with immunoSEQ multiplex PCR; TCRdb's copy has only in-frame clones and lacks some. The sample has 250,000 to 300,000 clones, 90% seen once. Germline-derived CDR1 and CDR2 are SGHAT and FQNNGV. J gave up 0 bases and V 1 base, and 6 bases lay outside the gene matches. This CDR3 spans 18 amino acids. Separate from the approximately 670-subject first cohort was the roughly 120-subject validation cohort, to which the donors belonged. Sequenced sample: PBMCs. This TCR was sampled from a woman aged 18-29 years in good health and CMV-seronegative. The chain combines TRBV11-2 with TRBJ2-6; the match to TRBD2 covers 7 bases. DNA for the CDR3: TGTGCCAGCAGCTTAGTGGCGGGGACTACCTCTGGGGCCAACGTCCTGACTTTC. This codes for CASSLVAGTTSGANVLTF. The whole variable domain, filled in from reference TRBV11-2 and TRBJ2-6, reads EAGVAQSPRYKIIEKRQSVAFWCNPISGHATLYWYQQILGQGPKLLIQFQNNGVVDDSQLPKDRFSAERLKGVDSTLKIQPAKLEDSAVYLCASSLVAGTTSGANVLTFGAGSRLTVL.